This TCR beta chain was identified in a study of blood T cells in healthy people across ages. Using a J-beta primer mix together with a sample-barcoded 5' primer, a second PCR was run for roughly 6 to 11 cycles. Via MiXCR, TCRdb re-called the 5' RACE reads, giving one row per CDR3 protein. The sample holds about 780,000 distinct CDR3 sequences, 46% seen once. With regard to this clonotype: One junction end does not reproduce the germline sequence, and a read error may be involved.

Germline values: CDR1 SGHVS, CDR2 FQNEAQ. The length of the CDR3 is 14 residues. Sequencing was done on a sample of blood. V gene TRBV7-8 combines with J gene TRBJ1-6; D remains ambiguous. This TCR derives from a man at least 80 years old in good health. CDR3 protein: CASSLTADNLPLHF. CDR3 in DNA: TGTGCCAGCAGCTTGACTGCAGATAATTTACCCCTCCACTTT.